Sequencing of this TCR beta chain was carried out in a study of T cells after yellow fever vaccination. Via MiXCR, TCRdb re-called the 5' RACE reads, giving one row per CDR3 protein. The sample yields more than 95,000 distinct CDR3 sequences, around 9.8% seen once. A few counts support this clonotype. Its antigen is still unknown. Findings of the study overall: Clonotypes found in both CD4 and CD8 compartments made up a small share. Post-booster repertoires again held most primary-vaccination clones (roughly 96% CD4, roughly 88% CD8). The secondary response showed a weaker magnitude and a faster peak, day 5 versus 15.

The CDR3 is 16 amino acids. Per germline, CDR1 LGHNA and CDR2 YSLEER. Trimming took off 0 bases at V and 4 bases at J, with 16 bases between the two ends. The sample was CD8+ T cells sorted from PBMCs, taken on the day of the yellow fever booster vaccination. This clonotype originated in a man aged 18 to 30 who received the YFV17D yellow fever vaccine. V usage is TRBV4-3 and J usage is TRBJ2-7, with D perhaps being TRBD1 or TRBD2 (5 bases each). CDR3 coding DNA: TGCGCCAGCAGCCAAGATTCGGGGCTCGGAAGGTACGAGCAGTACTTC. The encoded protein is CASSQDSGLGRYEQYF.